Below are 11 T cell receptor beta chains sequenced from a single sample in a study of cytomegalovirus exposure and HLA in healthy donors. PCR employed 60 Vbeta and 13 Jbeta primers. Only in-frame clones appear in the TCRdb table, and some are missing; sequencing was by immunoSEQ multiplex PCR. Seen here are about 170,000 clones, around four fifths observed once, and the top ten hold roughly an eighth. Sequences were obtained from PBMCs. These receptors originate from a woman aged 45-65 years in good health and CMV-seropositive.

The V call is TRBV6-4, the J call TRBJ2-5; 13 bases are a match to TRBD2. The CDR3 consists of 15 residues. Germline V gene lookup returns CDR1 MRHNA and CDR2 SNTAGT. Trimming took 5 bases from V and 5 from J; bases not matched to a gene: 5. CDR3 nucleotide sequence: TGTGCCAGCAGTCCGACTAGCGGGGGGATGGAGACCCAGTACTTC. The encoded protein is CASSPTSGGMETQYF.

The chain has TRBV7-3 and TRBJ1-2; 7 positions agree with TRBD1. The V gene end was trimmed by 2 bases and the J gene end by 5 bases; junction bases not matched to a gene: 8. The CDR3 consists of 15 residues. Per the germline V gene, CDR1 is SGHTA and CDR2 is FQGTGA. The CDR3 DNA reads TGTGCCAGCAGCTTAGTTGTCGGCAGGGGGTATGGCTACACCTTC. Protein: CASSLVVGRGYGYTF.

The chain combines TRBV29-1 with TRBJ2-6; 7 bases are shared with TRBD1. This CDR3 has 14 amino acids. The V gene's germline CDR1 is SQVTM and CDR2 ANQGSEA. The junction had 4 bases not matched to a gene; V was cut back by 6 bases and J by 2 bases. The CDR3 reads CSVERGPGANVLTF. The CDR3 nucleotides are TGCAGCGTCGAAAGGGGGCCTGGGGCCAACGTCCTGACTTTC.

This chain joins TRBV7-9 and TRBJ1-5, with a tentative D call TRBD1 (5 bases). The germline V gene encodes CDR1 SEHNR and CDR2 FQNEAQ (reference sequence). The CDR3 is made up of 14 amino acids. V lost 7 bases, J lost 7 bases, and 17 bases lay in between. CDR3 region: CASTQGGDLQPQHF. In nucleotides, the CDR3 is TGTGCCAGCACCCAGGGCGGGGATTTACAGCCCCAGCATTTT. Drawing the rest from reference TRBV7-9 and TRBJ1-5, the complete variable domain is DTGVSQNPRHKITKRGQNVTFRCDPISEHNRLYWYRQTLGQGPEFLTYFQNEAQLEKSRLLSDRFSAERPKGSFSTLEIQRTEQGDSAMYLCASTQGGDLQPQHFGDGTRLSIL.

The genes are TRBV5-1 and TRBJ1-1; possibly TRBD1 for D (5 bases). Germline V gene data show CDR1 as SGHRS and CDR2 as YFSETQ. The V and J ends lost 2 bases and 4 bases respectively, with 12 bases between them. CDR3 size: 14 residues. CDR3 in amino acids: CASSFGGDGTEAFF. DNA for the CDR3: TGCGCCAGCAGCTTTGGGGGGGATGGCACTGAAGCTTTCTTT.

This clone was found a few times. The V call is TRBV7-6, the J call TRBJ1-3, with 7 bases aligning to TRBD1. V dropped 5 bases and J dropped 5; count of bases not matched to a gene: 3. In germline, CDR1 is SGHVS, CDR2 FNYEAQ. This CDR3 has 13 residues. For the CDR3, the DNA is TGTGCCAGCAGCCCGGGACAGCGAAACACCATATATTTT. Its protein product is CASSPGQRNTIYF.

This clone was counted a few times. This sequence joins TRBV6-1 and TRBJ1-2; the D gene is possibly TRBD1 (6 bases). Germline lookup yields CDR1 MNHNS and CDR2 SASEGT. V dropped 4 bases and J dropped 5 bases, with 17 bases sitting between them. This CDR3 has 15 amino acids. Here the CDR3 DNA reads TGTGCCAGCAGTGGAGGACAGCCGGGTCTTTATGGCTACACCTTC. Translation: CASSGGQPGLYGYTF.

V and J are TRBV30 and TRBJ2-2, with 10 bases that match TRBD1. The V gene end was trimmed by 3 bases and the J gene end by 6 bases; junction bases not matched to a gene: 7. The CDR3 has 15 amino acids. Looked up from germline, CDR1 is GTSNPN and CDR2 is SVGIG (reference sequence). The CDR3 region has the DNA TGTGCCTGGAGCCGGGACAGGGGTGGCCCCGGGGAGCTGTTTTTT. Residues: CAWSRDRGGPGELFF.

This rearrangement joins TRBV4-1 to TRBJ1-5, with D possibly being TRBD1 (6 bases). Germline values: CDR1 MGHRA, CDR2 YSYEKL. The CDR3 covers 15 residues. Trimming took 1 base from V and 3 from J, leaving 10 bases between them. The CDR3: CASSQVTGNNQPQHF. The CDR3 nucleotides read TGCGCCAGCAGCCAAGTGACAGGTAACAATCAGCCCCAGCATTTT.

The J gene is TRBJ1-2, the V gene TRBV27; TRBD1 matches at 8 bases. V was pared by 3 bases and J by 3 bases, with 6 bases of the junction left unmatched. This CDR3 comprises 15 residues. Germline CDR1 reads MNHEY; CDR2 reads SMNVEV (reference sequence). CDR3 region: CASSFQGAPDYGYTF. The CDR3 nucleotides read TGTGCCAGCAGTTTCCAGGGGGCGCCGGACTATGGCTACACCTTC.

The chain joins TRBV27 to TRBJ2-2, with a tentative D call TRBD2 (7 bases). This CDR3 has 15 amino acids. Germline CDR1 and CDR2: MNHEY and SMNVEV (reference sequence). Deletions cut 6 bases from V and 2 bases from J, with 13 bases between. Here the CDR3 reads CASSPRGLNTGELFF. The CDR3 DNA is TGTGCCAGCAGCCCCAGGGGACTAAACACCGGGGAGCTGTTTTTT.